This T cell receptor beta chain was observed in a study of patients and donors after allogeneic stem cell transplantation (dated by TCRdb to 2019 to 2021). As for this clonotype: Its antigen specificity is not known. One base away there is no much larger clone; base qualities are not given.

The method was RT-PCR. TCRdb shows the sequencer as NextSeq 550. TCRdb reprocessed the public reads (quality trimming at Q25 with fastp, clone calling with MiXCR) and kept in-frame beta chains. All rows with the same CDR3 protein become a single entry with the most common DNA and genes. Here the sample has hundreds of thousands of distinct CDR3 sequences; 16% occur a single time. Roughly 7.2% of the sample rests with the top ten. V is shortened by 6 bases, J by 1 base, and the region joining them spans 9 bases. CDR1 and CDR2 are drawn from the germline V gene: MNHEY, SVGEGT. The CDR3 holds 13 amino acids from the cysteine to the phenylalanine. Only the CDR3 portion is preserved as DNA: 39 bases, with reading frame beginning at the first base.

This sequence originates from a human donor who was either an allogeneic HSCT recipient or a stem cell or donor lymphocyte infusion donor (not recorded which). It is not recorded whose cells these are; they may come from a transplant donor. Input material: blood, either unsorted or a sorted T cell fraction (not recorded which). The rearranged chain carries TRBV6-2 or TRBV6-3 and TRBJ1-1; TRBD1 could be the D gene, as 5 bases match. The DNA sequence reads TGTGCCAGCAGGGGACGGACGAACACTGAAGCTTTCTTT. Protein translation: CASRGRTNTEAFF.